A selection of T cell receptor beta chains follows, all from one sample in a study of glioma-infiltrating T cells. One entry per CDR3 protein results from TCRdb running MiXCR on the multiplex PCR reads. The data hold 300,000 to 450,000 distinct CDR3 sequences, with approximately 42% observed a single time. Sequencing used glioma tissue, nonneoplastic brain tissue, or PBMCs (not recorded which). Every receptor here comes from a human donor with low-grade glioma or glioblastoma, undergoing nonglioma brain surgery, or in good health (not recorded which). Each CDR3 is given with its conserved first and last residue. The D gene is left open where the match is weak. The size field is filled for only some rows; it gives once, few, many or a size class.

CSTRDWGGQPSDIQYF	TGCAGTACTAGAGATTGGGGCGGGCAGCCGTCGGACATTCAGTACTTC	NA	TRBJ2-4	NA	TRBV20-1
CSPPGQGETQYF	TGCAGTCCCCCCGGACAGGGAGAGACCCAGTACTTC	few	TRBJ2-5	TRBD1	TRBV20-1
CASSLSLAGEGSYNEQFF	TGTGCCAGCAGCTTATCACTAGCGGGAGAGGGCTCCTACAATGAGCAGTTCTTC	NA	TRBJ2-1	TRBD2	TRBV7-9
CASSRIQGWWAGYTF	TGCGCCAGCAGCCGAATACAGGGATGGTGGGCTGGCTACACCTTC	NA	TRBJ1-2	NA	TRBV4-1
CSVVIGKYNEQFF	TGCAGCGTCGTCATTGGGAAATACAATGAGCAGTTCTTC	NA	TRBJ2-1	NA	TRBV29-1
CDSSYGGAIKETQYF	TGTGACAGCAGTTACGGCGGGGCGATAAAAGAGACCCAGTACTTC	NA	TRBJ2-5	NA	TRBV6-5
CASKRGETLARNEQFF	TGTGCCAGCAAGCGGGGAGAAACTTTAGCTCGCAATGAGCAGTTCTTC	few	TRBJ2-1	TRBD2	TRBV6-1
CASSIWGETEAFF	TGTGCCAGTAGTATCTGGGGCGAGACTGAAGCTTTCTTT	NA	TRBJ1-1	NA	TRBV19
CASSWGSYGYTF	TGTGCCAGCAGTTGGGGTTCCTATGGCTACACCTTC	many	TRBJ1-2	NA	TRBV28
CSASVQGNQPQHF	TGCAGTGCTAGTGTCCAGGGCAATCAGCCCCAGCATTTT	NA	TRBJ1-5	NA	TRBV20-1
CASYSLAAEQYF	TGTGCCAGCTACTCTCTGGCAGCCGAGCAGTACTTC	NA	TRBJ2-7	NA	TRBV28
CASSQDPREPYEQYF	TGCGCCAGCAGCCAAGATCCCAGGGAACCCTACGAGCAGTACTTC	NA	TRBJ2-7	NA	TRBV4-3
CASSPKLAMTTGNTIYF	TGTGCCAGCTCACCAAAGTTAGCGATGACAACTGGAAACACCATATATTTT	NA	TRBJ1-3	NA	TRBV18
CASSLVSGGLQFF	TGTGCCAGCAGCTTAGTCTCGGGGGGCTTGCAGTTCTTC	NA	TRBJ2-1	NA	TRBV7-9
CASSSNEQFF	TGTGCCAGCAGTTCCAATGAGCAGTTCTTC	many	TRBJ2-1	NA	TRBV28
CSARDGRGPPYEQYF	TGCAGTGCTAGAGATGGGAGGGGACCCCCCTACGAGCAGTACTTC	NA	TRBJ2-7	TRBD2	TRBV20-1
CASSDTEAFF	TGTGCCAGCAGCGACACTGAAGCTTTCTTT	many	TRBJ1-1	NA	TRBV28
CASSKGDRVGEQYF	TGCGCCAGCAGCAAAGGGGACAGGGTTGGCGAGCAGTACTTC	NA	TRBJ2-7	TRBD1	TRBV5-1
CASSQGEGGTYEQYF	TGCGCCAGCAGCCAAGGTGAAGGGGGGACCTACGAGCAGTACTTC	NA	TRBJ2-7	NA	TRBV4-3
CASSPRKSWRAYDQYF	TGTGCCAGCAGTCCCCGGAAGAGCTGGAGGGCCTACGACCAGTACTTC	NA	TRBJ2-7	NA	TRBV27
CSATDRRNTEAFF	TGCAGTGCCACGGACAGACGGAACACTGAAGCTTTCTTT	many	TRBJ1-1	NA	TRBV20-1
CASSPPRMNTEAFF	TGTGCCAGCAGTCCACCAAGGATGAACACTGAAGCTTTCTTT	NA	TRBJ1-1	NA	TRBV6-5
CASSKSSGRVGNEQFF	TGTGCCAGCAGCAAATCTAGCGGGAGGGTCGGGAATGAGCAGTTCTTC	NA	TRBJ2-1	TRBD2	TRBV28
CASSPAGTSVYEQYF	TGTGCCAGCAGTCCAGCCGGGACTAGCGTCTACGAGCAGTACTTC	many	TRBJ2-7	TRBD2	TRBV27
CASSSGVTGELFF	TGTGCCAGCAGTTCCGGGGTCACCGGGGAGCTGTTTTTT	many	TRBJ2-2	NA	TRBV27
CASSSDQSYNEQFF	TGTGCCAGCAGCTCGGATCAATCCTACAATGAGCAGTTCTTC	NA	TRBJ2-1	NA	TRBV5-4
CATSDSTGILHEQYF	TGTGCCACCAGTGATTCGACAGGGATCCTCCACGAGCAGTACTTC	NA	TRBJ2-7	TRBD1	TRBV24-1
CASSWDPYEQYF	TGTGCCAGCAGCTGGGACCCCTACGAGCAGTACTTC	NA	TRBJ2-7	NA	TRBV5-5
CASTALGTGGQNIQYF	TGTGCCAGCACTGCGCTGGGGACAGGGGGCCAAAACATTCAGTACTTC	many	TRBJ2-4	TRBD1	TRBV28
CASSQDPGGRLFF	TGTGCCAGCAGCCAAGACCCCGGCGGGAGACTGTTTTTT	few	TRBJ1-4	NA	TRBV14
CASSSGKNANEQFF	TGTGCCAGCAGTTCCGGGAAAAATGCGAATGAGCAGTTCTTC	NA	TRBJ2-1	NA	TRBV27
CAIAGLKEENSPLHF	TGTGCCATTGCGGGACTCAAGGAGGAGAATTCACCCCTCCACTTT	NA	TRBJ1-6	NA	TRBV10-3
CASSQTGLGRAKQYF	TGCGCCAGCAGCCAAACTGGACTAGGTCGAGCCAAGCAGTACTTC	NA	TRBJ2-7	TRBD2	TRBV4-1
CASSTRTSGTDTQYF	TGTGCCAGCAGTACTCGGACTAGCGGCACAGATACGCAGTATTTT	NA	TRBJ2-3	TRBD2	TRBV6-5
CASSVRLAGVLDEQLF	TGCGCCAGCAGCGTCCGACTAGCGGGAGTACTTGATGAGCAGTTATTC	once	TRBJ2-1	TRBD2	TRBV4-1
CSVTEGAPEKLFF	TGCAGTGTTACAGAAGGAGCCCCTGAAAAACTGTTTTTT	NA	TRBJ1-4	NA	TRBV20-1
CASSGSLNEKLFF	TGTGCCAGCAGTGGGAGTCTTAATGAAAAACTGTTTTTT	many	TRBJ1-4	NA	TRBV28
CASSYWDCSETQYF	TGTGCCAGCAGTTATTGGGACTGCTCTGAGACCCAGTACTTC	once	TRBJ2-5	NA	TRBV12-3/TRBV12-4
CASTLTGPDGEAFF	TGCGCCAGCACCTTGACAGGACCCGACGGGGAAGCTTTCTTT	NA	TRBJ1-1	NA	TRBV5-1
CASSRRPDSNEQFF	TGTGCAAGCAGCCGGAGGCCTGACAGCAATGAGCAGTTCTTC	once	TRBJ2-1	NA	TRBV7-9
CASSYSTGFSYEQYF	TGTGCCAGCAGTTACTCGACCGGATTCTCCTACGAGCAGTACTTC	NA	TRBJ2-7	NA	TRBV6-2/TRBV6-3
CASSPDRGWSTDTQYF	TGTGCCAGCAGCCCGGACAGGGGATGGAGCACAGATACGCAGTATTTT	many	TRBJ2-3	TRBD1	TRBV7-9
CASAETANTEAFF	TGTGCCAGCGCGGAGACGGCAAACACTGAAGCTTTCTTT	few	TRBJ1-1	NA	TRBV6-1
CASSRGRASGQFF	TGTGCCAGCAGCCGAGGGAGGGCCAGTGGGCAGTTCTTC	NA	TRBJ2-1	TRBD2	TRBV27
CATSDRGGRRGAFF	TGTGCCACCAGTGATCGTGGGGGACGCCGGGGAGCTTTCTTT	NA	TRBJ1-1	NA	TRBV24-1
CATGRTTNTGELFF	TGCGCCACCGGCCGGACAACGAACACCGGGGAGCTGTTTTTT	NA	TRBJ2-2	NA	TRBV5-1
CSASFREAWDTQYF	TGCAGTGCTAGTTTCAGGGAAGCTTGGGATACGCAGTATTTT	NA	TRBJ2-3	NA	TRBV20-1
CASSLEGETQYF	TGTGCCAGCAGCCTCGAGGGGGAGACCCAGTACTTC	many	TRBJ2-5	NA	TRBV6-1
CASREGLGVAGELFF	TGTGCCAGCAGAGAGGGACTAGGCGTTGCCGGGGAGCTGTTTTTT	many	TRBJ2-2	TRBD2	TRBV25-1
CASYARDIPFDEQFF	TGTGCCAGCTATGCCCGGGACATCCCGTTTGATGAGCAGTTCTTC	NA	TRBJ2-1	NA	TRBV28
CASSQDPHNEQFF	TGCGCCAGCAGCCAAGATCCGCACAATGAGCAGTTCTTC	many	TRBJ2-1	NA	TRBV4-3